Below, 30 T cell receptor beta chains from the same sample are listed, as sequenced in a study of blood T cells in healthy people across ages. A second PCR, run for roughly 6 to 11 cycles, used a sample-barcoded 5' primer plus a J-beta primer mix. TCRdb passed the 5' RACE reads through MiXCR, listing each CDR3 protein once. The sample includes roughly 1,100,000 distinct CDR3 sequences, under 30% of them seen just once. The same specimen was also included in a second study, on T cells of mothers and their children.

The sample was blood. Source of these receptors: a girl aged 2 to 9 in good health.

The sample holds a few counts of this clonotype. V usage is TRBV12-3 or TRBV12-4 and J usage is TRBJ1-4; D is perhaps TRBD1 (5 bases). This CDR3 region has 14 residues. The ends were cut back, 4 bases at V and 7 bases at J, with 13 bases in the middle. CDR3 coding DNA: TGTGCCAGCAGTTACCTGGCGGGGCGTGAAAAACTGTTTTTT. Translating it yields CASSYLAGREKLFF.

The CDR3 spells CAISESADTQYF. The CDR3 bases are TGTGCCATCAGTGAGTCAGCAGATACGCAGTATTTT. The rearrangement links TRBV10-3 to TRBJ2-3; D is unresolved. The V and J ends lost 0 bases and 4 bases respectively, with 2 bases between them. Germline V gene sequence: CDR1 ENHRY, CDR2 SYGVKD. The CDR3 extends over 12 amino acids.

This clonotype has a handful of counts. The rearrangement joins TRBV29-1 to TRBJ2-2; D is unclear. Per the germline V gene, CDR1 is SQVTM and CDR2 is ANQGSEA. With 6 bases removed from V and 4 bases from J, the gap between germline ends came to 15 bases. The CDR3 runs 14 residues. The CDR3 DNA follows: TGCAGCGTACTACCGGCTGGTAGCACCGGGGAGCTGTTTTTT. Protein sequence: CSVLPAGSTGELFF.

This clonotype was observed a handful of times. The CDR3 sequence: CSAQYRGTRALEQFF. The CDR3 coding sequence is TGCAGTGCTCAATATCGGGGGACTAGGGCCTTAGAGCAGTTCTTC. J is TRBJ2-5 and V is TRBV20-1; 8 positions match TRBD2. The J call may be incorrect, as the DNA end agrees better with TRBJ2-1. CDR1 is DFQATT, CDR2 SNEGSKA, per germline (reference sequence). The CDR3 runs to 15 residues.

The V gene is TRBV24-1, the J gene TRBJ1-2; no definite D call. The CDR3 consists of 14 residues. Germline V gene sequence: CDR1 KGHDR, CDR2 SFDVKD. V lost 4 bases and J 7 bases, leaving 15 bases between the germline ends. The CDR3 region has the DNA TGTGCCACCAGTGAGGGAGTCGAGTTGACTGGCTACACCTTC. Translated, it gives CATSEGVELTGYTF.

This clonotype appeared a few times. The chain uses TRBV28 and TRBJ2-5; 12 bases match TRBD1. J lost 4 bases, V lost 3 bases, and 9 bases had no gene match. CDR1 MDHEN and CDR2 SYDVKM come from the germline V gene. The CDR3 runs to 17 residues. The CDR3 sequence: CASSFLPGTGGAETQYF. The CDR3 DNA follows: TGTGCCAGCAGTTTCCTACCCGGGACAGGGGGCGCAGAGACCCAGTACTTC.

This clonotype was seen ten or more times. Here the CDR3 reads CASSQDGTGFEKLFF. As DNA, the CDR3 is TGCGCCAGCAGCCAAGACGGGACAGGGTTTGAAAAACTGTTTTTT. V and J are TRBV4-3 and TRBJ1-4, with 9 positions matching TRBD1. CDR1 and CDR2 from the germline V gene are LGHNA and YSLEER. J lost 7 bases, V lost 0 bases, and 3 bases had no gene match. The CDR3 runs to 15 residues.

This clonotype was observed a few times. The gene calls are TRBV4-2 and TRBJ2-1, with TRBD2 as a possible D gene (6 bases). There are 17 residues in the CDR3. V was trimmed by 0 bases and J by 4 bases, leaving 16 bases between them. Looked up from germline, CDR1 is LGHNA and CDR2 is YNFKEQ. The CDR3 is CASSQDGGAGLYNEQFF. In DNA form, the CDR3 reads TGTGCCAGCAGCCAAGATGGCGGGGCTGGACTTTACAATGAGCAGTTCTTC.

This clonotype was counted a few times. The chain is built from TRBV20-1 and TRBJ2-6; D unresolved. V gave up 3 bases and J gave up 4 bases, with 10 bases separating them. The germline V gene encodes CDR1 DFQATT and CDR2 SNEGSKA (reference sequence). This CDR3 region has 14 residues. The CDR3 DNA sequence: TGCAGTGCTAGTGTTGGTCTCGGGGCCAACGTCCTGACTTTC. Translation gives CSASVGLGANVLTF.

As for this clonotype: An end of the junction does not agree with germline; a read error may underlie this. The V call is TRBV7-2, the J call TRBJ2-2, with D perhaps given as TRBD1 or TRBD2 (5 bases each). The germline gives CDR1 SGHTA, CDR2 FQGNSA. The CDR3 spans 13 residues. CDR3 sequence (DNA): TGTGCCAGCAGCCTAGGACATACCGGGGTGCTGTTTTTT. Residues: CASSLGHTGVLFF.

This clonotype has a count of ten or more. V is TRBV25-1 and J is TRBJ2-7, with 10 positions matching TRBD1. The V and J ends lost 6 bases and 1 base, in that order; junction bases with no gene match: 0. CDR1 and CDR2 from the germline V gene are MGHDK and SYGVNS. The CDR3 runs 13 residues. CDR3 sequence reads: CASRGQGSYEQYF. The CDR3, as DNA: TGTGCCAGCAGGGGACAGGGGTCCTACGAGCAGTACTTC.

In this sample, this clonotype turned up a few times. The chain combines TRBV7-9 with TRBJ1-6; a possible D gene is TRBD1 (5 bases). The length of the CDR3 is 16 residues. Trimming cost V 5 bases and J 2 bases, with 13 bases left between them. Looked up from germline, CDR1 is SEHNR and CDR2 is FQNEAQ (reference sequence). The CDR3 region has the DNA TGTGCCAGCAGCCCAGGGAGGGGAACCTATAATTCACCCCTCCACTTT. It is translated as CASSPGRGTYNSPLHF.

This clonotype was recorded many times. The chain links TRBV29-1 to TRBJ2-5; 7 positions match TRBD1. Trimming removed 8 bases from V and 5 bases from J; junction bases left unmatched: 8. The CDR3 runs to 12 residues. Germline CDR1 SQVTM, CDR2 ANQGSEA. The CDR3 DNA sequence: TGCAGCTCTCAAGGGGGCGAGGAGACCCAGTACTTC. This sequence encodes CSSQGGEETQYF.

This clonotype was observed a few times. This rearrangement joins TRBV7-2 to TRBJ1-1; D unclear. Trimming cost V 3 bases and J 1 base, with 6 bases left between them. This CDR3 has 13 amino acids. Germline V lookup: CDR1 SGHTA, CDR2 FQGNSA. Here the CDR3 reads CASSFRPNTEAFF. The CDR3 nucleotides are TGTGCCAGCAGCTTCCGACCGAACACTGAAGCTTTCTTT. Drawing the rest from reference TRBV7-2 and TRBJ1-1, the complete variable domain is GAGVSQSPSNKVTEKGKDVELRCDPISGHTALYWYRQSLGQGLEFLIYFQGNSAPDKSGLPSDRFSAERTGGSVSTLTIQRTQQEDSAVYLCASSFRPNTEAFFGQGTRLTVV.

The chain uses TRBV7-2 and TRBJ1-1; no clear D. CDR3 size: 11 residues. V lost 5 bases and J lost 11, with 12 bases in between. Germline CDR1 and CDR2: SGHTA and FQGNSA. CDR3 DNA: TGTGCCAGCAGCCTTATGTCGGGGGCTTTCTTT. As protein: CASSLMSGAFF.

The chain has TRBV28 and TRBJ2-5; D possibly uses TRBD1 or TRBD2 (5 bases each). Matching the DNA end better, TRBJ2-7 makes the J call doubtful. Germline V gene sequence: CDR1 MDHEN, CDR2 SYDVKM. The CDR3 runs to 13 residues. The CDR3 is CASTGAYTYEQYF. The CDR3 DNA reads TGTGCCAGCACCGGGGCTTACACCTACGAGCAGTACTTC.

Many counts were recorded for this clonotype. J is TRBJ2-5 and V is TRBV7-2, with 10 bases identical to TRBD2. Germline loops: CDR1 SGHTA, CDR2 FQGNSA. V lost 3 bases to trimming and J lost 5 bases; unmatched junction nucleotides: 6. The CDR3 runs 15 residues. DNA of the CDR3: TGTGCCAGCAGCTTGCTAGCGGGAGATTTCGAGACCCAGTACTTC. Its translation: CASSLLAGDFETQYF.

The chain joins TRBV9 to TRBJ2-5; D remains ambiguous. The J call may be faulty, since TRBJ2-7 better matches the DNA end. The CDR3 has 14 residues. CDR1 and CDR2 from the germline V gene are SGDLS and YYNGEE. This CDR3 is CASSVYDATYEQYF. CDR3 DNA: TGTGCCAGCAGCGTATATGACGCGACCTACGAGCAGTACTTC.

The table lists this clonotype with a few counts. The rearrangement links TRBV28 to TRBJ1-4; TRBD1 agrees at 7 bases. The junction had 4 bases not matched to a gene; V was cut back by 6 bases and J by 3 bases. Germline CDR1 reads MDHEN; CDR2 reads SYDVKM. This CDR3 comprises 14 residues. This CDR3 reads CASRPTGPNEKLFF. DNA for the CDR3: TGTGCCAGCAGACCGACAGGGCCTAATGAAAAACTGTTTTTT.

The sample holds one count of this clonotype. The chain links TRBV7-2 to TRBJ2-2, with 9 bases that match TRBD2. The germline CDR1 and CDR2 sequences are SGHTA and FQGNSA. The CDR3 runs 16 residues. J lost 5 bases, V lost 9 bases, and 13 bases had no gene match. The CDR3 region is CASSPPRLAGTGELFF. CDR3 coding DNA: TGTGCCAGTAGCCCCCCGCGCCTAGCGGGAACCGGGGAGCTGTTTTTT.

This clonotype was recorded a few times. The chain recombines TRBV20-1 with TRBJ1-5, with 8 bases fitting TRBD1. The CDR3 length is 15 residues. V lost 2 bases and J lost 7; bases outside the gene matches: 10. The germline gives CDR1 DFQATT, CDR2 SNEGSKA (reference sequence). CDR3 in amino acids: CSARSNRGKGQPQHF. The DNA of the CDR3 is TGCAGTGCTAGATCCAACAGGGGGAAAGGGCAGCCCCAGCATTTT.

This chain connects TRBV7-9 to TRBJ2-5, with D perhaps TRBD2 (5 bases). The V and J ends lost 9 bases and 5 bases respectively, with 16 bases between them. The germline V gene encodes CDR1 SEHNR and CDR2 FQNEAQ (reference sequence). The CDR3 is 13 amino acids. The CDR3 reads CAREEPPGETQYF. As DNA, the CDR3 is TGTGCCAGGGAGGAACCCCCGGGGGAGACCCAGTACTTC.

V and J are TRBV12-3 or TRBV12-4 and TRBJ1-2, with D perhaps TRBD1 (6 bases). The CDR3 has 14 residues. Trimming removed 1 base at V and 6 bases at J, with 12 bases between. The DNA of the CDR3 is TGTGCCAGCAGTTTAGGGCAGGGGATTAATGGCTACACCTTC. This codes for CASSLGQGINGYTF.

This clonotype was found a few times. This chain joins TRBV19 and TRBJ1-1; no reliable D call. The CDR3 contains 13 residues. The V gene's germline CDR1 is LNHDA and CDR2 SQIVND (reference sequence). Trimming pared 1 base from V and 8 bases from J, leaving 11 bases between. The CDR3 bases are TGTGCCAGTAGTATAGTGGAAACAGCGGAAGCTTTCTTT. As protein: CASSIVETAEAFF.

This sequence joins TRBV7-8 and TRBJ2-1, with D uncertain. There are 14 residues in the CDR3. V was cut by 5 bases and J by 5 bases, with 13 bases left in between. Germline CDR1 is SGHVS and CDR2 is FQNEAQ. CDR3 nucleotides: TGTGCCAGCAGCCTGACAAGCAGACACAATGAGCAGTTCTTC. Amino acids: CASSLTSRHNEQFF.

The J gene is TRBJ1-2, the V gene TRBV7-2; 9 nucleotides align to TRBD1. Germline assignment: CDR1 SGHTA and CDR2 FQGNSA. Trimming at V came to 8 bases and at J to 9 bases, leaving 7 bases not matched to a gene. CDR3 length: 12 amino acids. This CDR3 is CASGDRANRYTF. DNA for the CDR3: TGTGCCAGCGGGGACAGGGCGAATCGCTACACCTTC.

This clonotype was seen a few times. CDR3 coding DNA: TGTGCCATCAGTGAGTCACAGAAGCAGTACTTC. Translation gives CAISESQKQYF. The rearrangement joins TRBV10-3 to TRBJ2-7, with no clear D. Germline V gives CDR1 ENHRY, CDR2 SYGVKD. V shed 0 bases and J shed 8 bases, with 5 bases lying between them. The CDR3 consists of 11 residues.

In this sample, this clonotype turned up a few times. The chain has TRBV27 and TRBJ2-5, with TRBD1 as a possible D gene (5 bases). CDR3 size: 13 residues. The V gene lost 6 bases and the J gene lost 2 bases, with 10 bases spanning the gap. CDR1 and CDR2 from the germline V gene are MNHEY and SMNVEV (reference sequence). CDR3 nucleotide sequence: TGTGCCAGCAGACAGGACCTTCAAGAGACCCAGTACTTC. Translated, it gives CASRQDLQETQYF.

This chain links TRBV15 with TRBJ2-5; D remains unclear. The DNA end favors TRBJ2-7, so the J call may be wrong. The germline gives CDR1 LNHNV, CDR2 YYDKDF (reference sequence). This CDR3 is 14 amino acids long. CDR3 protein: CATSRAGESDEQYF. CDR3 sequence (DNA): TGTGCCACCAGCAGAGCGGGTGAGAGCGACGAGCAGTACTTC.

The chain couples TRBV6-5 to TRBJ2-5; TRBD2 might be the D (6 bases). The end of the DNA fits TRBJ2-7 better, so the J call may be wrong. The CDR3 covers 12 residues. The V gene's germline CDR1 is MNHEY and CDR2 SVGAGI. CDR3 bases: TGTGCCTCCCTCGGCGGGAACGGCGAGCAGTACTTC. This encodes CASLGGNGEQYF.